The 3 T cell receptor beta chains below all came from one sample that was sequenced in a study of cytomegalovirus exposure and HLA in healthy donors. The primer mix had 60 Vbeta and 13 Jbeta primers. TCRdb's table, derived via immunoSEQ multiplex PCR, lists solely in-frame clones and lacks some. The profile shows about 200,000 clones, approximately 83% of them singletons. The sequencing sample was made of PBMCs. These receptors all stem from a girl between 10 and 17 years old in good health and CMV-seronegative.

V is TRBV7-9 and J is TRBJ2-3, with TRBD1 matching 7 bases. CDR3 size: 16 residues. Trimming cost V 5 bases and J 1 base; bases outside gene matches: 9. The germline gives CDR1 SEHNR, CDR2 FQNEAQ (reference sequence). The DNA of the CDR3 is TGTGCCAGCAGCCCCAGAACGGGACAGCGCACAGATACGCAGTATTTT. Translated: CASSPRTGQRTDTQYF.

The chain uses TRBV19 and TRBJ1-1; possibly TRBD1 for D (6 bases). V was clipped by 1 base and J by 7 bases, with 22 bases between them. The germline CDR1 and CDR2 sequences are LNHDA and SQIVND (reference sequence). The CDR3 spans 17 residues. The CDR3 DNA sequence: TGTGCCAGTAGTATAGCCCGCCCGGGGGGGACACCTAATGAAGCTTTCTTT. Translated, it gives CASSIARPGGTPNEAFF.

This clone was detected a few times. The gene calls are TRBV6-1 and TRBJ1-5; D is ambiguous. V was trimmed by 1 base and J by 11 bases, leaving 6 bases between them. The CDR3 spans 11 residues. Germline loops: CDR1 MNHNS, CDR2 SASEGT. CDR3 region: CASSEGSSQHF. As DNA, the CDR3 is TGTGCCAGCAGTGAAGGTTCGTCCCAGCATTTT.